This T cell receptor beta chain was identified during a study of CD4 T cells in relation to SARS-CoV-2 and coronaviruses (dated by TCRdb to 2020 to 2022). Regarding the research as a whole: The ViraFEST assay cultured PBMCs with antigen for under 13 days, then sequenced TCR beta CDR3s to find antigen-specific clonal expansions. The negative reference condition was either a culture with an HIV-1 Nef peptide pool or a culture with no peptide. A different, Illumina-based TCR-beta assay was used to sequence expansion assays from other donors in the study. Memory CD4+ T cell crossreactivity between SARS-CoV-2 and common cold coronavirus spike proteins was assessed at the TCR clonotype level in the study. HLA restriction was mapped for shared crossreactive spike epitopes using patient-derived lymphoblastoid cell lines. The Adaptive Biotechnologies TCR-sequencing kit was used to sequence samples from a few pre-COVID donors and the naive versus memory experiments, whereas other data were Illumina-based. General findings and caveats noted by the study authors: Because no donor provided both pre-pandemic and post-infection samples, tracing the source of pre-existing responses was limited. Crossreactivity analysis centred on spike protein, so crossreactivity against other viral proteins was not assessed. In roughly two thirds of donors, memory CD4+ clonotypes turned up that crossrecognized SARS-CoV-2 and at least one common cold coronavirus spike. Compared with monoreactive clones, crossreactive clones had significantly weaker SARS-CoV-2-driven expansion, a result consistent with antigenic imprinting. The study was constrained by small numbers of patients and of tested TCRs.

CD4+ T cells from unexposed donors were collected before the COVID-19 pandemic (2011-2018). The EasySep CD4+ T cell isolation kit was used to isolate CD4+ T cells once the cultures had run for roughly 10 days. As cell number allowed, CD4+ T cells from unexposed donors were tested for reactivity to SARS-CoV-2 S and N and to four common cold coronavirus spike pools. Each well held two million PBMCs cultured in IMDM containing roughly 5.1% human AB serum and about 11 IU/ml IL-2. Half of the culture medium was replaced with fresh IL-2-containing medium on days 3 and 7. Triplicate replicate wells were generally used for each peptide culture condition. The leukapheresis product for the unexposed donors was obtained through commercial purchase. Ficoll-Paque PLUS gradient centrifugation was used to isolate PBMCs from leukapheresis product or whole blood. The PBMCs went either fresh into the expansion assay or into cryopreservation at -140 degrees C. The QIAamp Micro DNA Kit was used to extract genomic DNA from the CD4+ T cells.

The library was built by means of the immunoSEQ multiplex PCR assay. Concerning the study's data processing: During preprocessing, nonproductive sequences were removed, along with CDR3s that did not begin with C, did not end with F or W, or were shorter than 7 amino acids. The MANAFEST web app was used to call antigen-specific clonotypes on the basis of expansion compared with the reference and with other culture wells. A clone was considered positive if the clone showed significant expansion compared with the reference culture in 2 of 3 replicate wells at an FDR below 0.05. Positive clones also required significant expansion versus all other tandem wells and an odds ratio above 5. CDR3 homology was quantified as pairwise Levenshtein distance, calculated with the stringdist R package after three terminal residues were trimmed from each end. TCRdb mirrors the immuneACCESS table, restricted to in-frame sequences. Some clones are absent from its copies; in checked studies, under half trace to an unresolved V gene, and the reason for the others is unknown. From that table come the V and J calls and clone size; the DNA was used to work out D and trimming. The sample yields 25,000 or so clones; about four fifths were counted once. The ten largest account for more than 11% of the sample.

The CDR3 spans 14 residues, from the cysteine through the phenylalanine. Only the CDR3 DNA stays, 42 bases, in frame from base 1. V is cut by 0 bases and J by 3 bases, and the space between the germline ends is 7 bases. CDR1 and CDR2 are drawn from the germline V gene: SGHAT, FQNNGV. To note about this clone: This receptor's antigen is unknown. The input lacks base qualities; no much larger clone sits a single base away.

This clonotype was obtained from a human donor in good health. Input material: CD4+ T cells from PBMCs, cultured in vitro. In this chain, TRBV11-2 is recombined with TRBJ2-3, with no D gene named confidently. The DNA sequence is given as TGTGCCAGCAGCTTAGATCAGGCAACAGATACGCAGTATTTT. Its coded protein is CASSLDQATDTQYF.